This T cell receptor beta chain was recovered during a study of T cells in women clearing cervical HPV infection. Study-wide background: No precancer developed; the control's incident HPV16 infection cleared within 12 months.

Clones were sequenced by immunoSEQ multiplex PCR, and TCRdb holds only the in-frame ones, with some missing. Its listing shows about 46,000 clones. CDR3 length: 14 amino acids. Germline assignment: CDR1 GTSNPN and CDR2 SVGIG (reference sequence). The junction had 6 bases not matched to a gene; V was cut back by 1 base and J by 9 bases. Comments on this clone: The read is 3 residues too short to cover the CDR3 end, so that end is filled in from the germline J gene.

The receptor comes from a woman aged 18-70 years with a cervical HPV16 infection that either progressed to CIN3+ or cleared (not recorded which). Sample: blood buffy coat. The rearrangement joins TRBV30 to TRBJ2-1, with TRBD2 matching over 10 bases. CDR3: CAWSGLAGVVEQFF. CDR3 DNA (partial): TGTGCCTGGAGTGGGCTAGCGGGAGTCGTTGAG.